The source of this TCR beta chain is a study of blood T cells in healthy people across ages. The CDR3 has 12 amino acids. Together with a sample-barcoded 5' primer, a J-beta primer mix was included in a second PCR lasting roughly 6 to 12 cycles. From the 5' RACE reads, TCRdb called clonotypes with MiXCR, one entry per CDR3 protein. The sample has more than 700,000 distinct CDR3 sequences, 53% seen once. This sequence joins TRBV21-1 and TRBJ2-4. The DNA matches TRBJ2-7 better at its end, which makes the J call doubtful. TRBV21-1 is a listed pseudogene. This TCR was sampled from a man of 80 years or more in good health. Sequenced: blood. The CDR3 reads CASSKEFYEQYF. The CDR3, as DNA: TGTGCCAGCAGCAAAGAGTTCTACGAGCAGTACTTC.